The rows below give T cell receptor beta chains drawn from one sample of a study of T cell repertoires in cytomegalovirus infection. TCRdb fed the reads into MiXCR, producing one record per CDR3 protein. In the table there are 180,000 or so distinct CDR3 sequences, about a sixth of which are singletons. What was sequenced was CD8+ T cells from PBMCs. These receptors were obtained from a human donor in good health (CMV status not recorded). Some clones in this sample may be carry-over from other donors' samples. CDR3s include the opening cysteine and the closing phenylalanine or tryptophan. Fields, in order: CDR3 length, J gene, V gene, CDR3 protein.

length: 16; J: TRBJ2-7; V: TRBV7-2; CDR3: CASSPSDRIYSYEQYF
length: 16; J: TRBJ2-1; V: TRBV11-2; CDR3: CASSYRLAGTEDEQFF
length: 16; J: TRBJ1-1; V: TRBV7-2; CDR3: CASSFDNREKNTEAFF
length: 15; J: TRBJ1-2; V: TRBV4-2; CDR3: CASSQGDGFAYGYTF
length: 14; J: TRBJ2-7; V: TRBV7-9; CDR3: CASSHRDRPYEQYF
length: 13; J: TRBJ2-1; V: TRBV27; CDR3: CASGLRPGDEQFF
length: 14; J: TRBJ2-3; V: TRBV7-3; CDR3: CASSSAGGPDTQYF
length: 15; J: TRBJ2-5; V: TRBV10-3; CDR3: CAISVPGQGAETQYF
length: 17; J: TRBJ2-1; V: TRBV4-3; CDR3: CASSQDLVLAYYNEQFF
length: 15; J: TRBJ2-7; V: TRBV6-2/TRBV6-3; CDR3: CASSYGLAGAYEQYF
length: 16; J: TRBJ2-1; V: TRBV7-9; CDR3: CASSDTDRVSYNEQFF
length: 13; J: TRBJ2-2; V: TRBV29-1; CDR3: CSVDTGRTGELFF
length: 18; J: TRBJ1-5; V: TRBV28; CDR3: CASSRDSATGSGNQPQHF
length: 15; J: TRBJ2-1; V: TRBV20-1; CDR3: CSARDEGGDYNEQFF
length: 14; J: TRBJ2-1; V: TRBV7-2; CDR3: CASSLGASGDEQFF
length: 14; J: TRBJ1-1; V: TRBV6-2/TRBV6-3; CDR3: CASSPVSVNTEAFF
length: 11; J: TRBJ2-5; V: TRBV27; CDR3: CASLSAGTQYF
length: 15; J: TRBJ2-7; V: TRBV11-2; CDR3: CASSREPTGNYEQYF
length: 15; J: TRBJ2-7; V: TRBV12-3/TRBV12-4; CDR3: CASSLGTSGSYEQYF
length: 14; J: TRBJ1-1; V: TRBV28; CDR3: CASSLNGGFTEAFF
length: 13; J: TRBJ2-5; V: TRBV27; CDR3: CASSWGYQETQYF
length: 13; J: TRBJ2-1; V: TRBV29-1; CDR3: CSVDGGSYNEQFF
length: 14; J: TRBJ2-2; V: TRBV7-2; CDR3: CASSLEGDTGELFF
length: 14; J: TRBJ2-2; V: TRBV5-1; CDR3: CASSWTGTTGELFF
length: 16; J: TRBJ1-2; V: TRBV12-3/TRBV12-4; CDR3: CASSHWDTATGYGYTF
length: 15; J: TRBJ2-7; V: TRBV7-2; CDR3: CASSSLGSRGDEQYF